These 29 T cell receptor beta chains came from one sample sequenced in a study of T cells in Graves' hyperthyroidism and ophthalmopathy. Regions amplified from RNA transcripts were the TCR beta CDR3 regions. Carried out on the TCR CDR3, a first-round RT-PCR used the HTBI primer set. Using its own MiXCR run on the multiplex PCR reads, TCRdb lists one record per CDR3 protein. This sample carries around 600,000 distinct CDR3 sequences, roughly 15% of them seen once, and the ten largest clones take around 12%. Sequenced material: blood. All receptors come from a woman aged 50 to 65 with Graves' ophthalmopathy.

Many counts were recorded for this clonotype. The chain couples TRBV6-2 or TRBV6-3 to TRBJ1-2; D is possibly TRBD1 (6 bases). Trimming took 2 bases from V and 2 from J, leaving 18 bases between them. Germline loops: CDR1 MNHEY, CDR2 SVGEGT. The CDR3 spans 17 residues. Here the CDR3 reads CASSYVPLRRGNYGYTF. CDR3 DNA sequence: TGTGCCAGCAGTTACGTCCCGCTCCGCAGGGGAAACTATGGCTACACCTTC.

For this clonotype: This clone may be a read error of a much larger clone one base away. The genes are TRBV18 and TRBJ1-2; maybe TRBD1 (6 bases). In germline, CDR1 is KGHSH, CDR2 LQKENI. CDR3 length equals 15 residues. The CDR3 DNA sequence: TGTGCCAGCTCACCACGAACAGGGTCGAACTATGGCCACACCTTC. This translates into CASSPRTGSNYGHTF.

The rearrangement uses TRBV6-2 or TRBV6-3 and TRBJ2-3; 8 bases match TRBD2. The CDR3 spans 15 residues. Germline lookup yields CDR1 MNHEY and CDR2 SVGEGT. V lost 5 bases to trimming and J lost 3 bases; unmatched junction nucleotides: 7. The CDR3 DNA reads as TGTGCCAGCAGTCGACTAGCGCGGAATACAGATACGCAGTATTTT. Protein: CASSRLARNTDTQYF.

This clonotype occurred many times. The genes are TRBV28 and TRBJ1-6; D unclear. Germline loops: CDR1 MDHEN, CDR2 SYDVKM. V was pared by 1 base and J by 8 bases, with 12 bases between. The CDR3 loop spans 15 amino acids. Here the CDR3 DNA reads TGTGCCAGCAGTTTATTACGTATCGCTGATTCACCCCTCCACTTT. Residues: CASSLLRIADSPLHF.

This chain links TRBV19 with TRBJ1-4; D perhaps matches TRBD1 (5 bases). CDR1 and CDR2 from the germline V gene are LNHDA and SQIVND (reference sequence). The CDR3 is 15 amino acids. V lost 5 bases and J lost 6, with 16 bases in between. The CDR3 reads CASSVQGRRDEKLFF. The CDR3 nucleotides read TGTGCCAGTAGTGTTCAGGGTCGGCGGGATGAAAAACTGTTTTTT.

This clonotype was observed a handful of times. CDR3 protein: CATSRIALGETQYF. The CDR3 coding sequence is TGTGCCACCAGCAGAATCGCCTTGGGAGAGACCCAGTACTTC. The rearrangement uses TRBV15 and TRBJ2-5; D not certain. From germline, CDR1 is LNHNV and CDR2 YYDKDF (reference sequence). There are 14 residues in the CDR3. Trimming cost V 2 bases and J 4 bases, with 11 bases left between them.

The J gene is TRBJ2-1, the V gene TRBV10-3, with D unresolved. Trimming took off 6 bases at V and 5 bases at J, with 14 bases between the two ends. Germline assignment: CDR1 ENHRY and CDR2 SYGVKD. The CDR3 loop spans 14 amino acids. CDR3 residues: CAIRDPRANNEQFF. CDR3 sequence (DNA): TGTGCCATCAGGGACCCTAGGGCGAACAATGAGCAGTTCTTC.

V usage is TRBV10-3 and J usage is TRBJ1-2; the D is unclear. Germline loops: CDR1 ENHRY, CDR2 SYGVKD. Trimming took off 7 bases at V and 4 bases at J, with 16 bases between the two ends. This CDR3 contains 14 residues. The CDR3 DNA follows: TGTGCCATCACGGCAGTCCCGGGTAGCTATGGCTACACCTTC. It specifies CAITAVPGSYGYTF.

This clonotype was counted ten times or more. This chain joins TRBV7-3 and TRBJ2-5, with D unclear. CDR1 is SGHTA and CDR2 is FQGTGA in the germline V gene. This CDR3 has 13 amino acids. V was shortened by 5 bases and J by 4 bases, with 11 bases between the two germline ends. Here the CDR3 reads CASSPASRETQYF. CDR3 coding DNA: TGTGCCAGCAGCCCCGCGTCTAGAGAGACCCAGTACTTC.

Ten or more counts support this clonotype. The chain uses TRBV19 and TRBJ2-3, with D perhaps TRBD1 (5 bases). Germline V gene sequence: CDR1 LNHDA, CDR2 SQIVND (reference sequence). Deletions cut 7 bases from V and 2 bases from J, with 13 bases between. The CDR3 has 14 residues. CDR3 sequence: CASKGRADTDTQYF. The DNA for the CDR3 is TGTGCCAGTAAAGGCAGGGCGGACACAGATACGCAGTATTTT.

There are a few counts of this clonotype. This chain uses TRBV19 with TRBJ2-2; no reliable D call. Trimming left V 3 bases short and J 2 bases short, with 13 bases between. CDR1 and CDR2 from the germline V gene are LNHDA and SQIVND (reference sequence). The CDR3 runs 16 residues. The CDR3 DNA reads as TGTGCCAGTAGTATCGGACGGCAGCTAAACACCGGGGAGCTGTTTTTT. This translates into CASSIGRQLNTGELFF.

The chain employs TRBV14 and TRBJ2-5; TRBD1 agrees at 11 bases. V was clipped by 4 bases and J by 3 bases; unmatched bases: 7. This CDR3 spans 16 amino acids. CDR1 and CDR2 (germline): SGHDN, FVKESK. CDR3 sequence: CASSRLSGQGEETQYF. The CDR3 DNA is TGTGCCAGCAGCCGACTTTCGGGACAGGGGGAAGAGACCCAGTACTTC.

The sample holds many counts of this clonotype. This rearrangement joins TRBV10-3 to TRBJ1-5; TRBD1 matches 12 bases. This CDR3 comprises 18 residues. CDR1 is ENHRY, CDR2 SYGVKD, per germline. Trimming took 0 bases from V and 1 from J; bases not matched to a gene: 4. The CDR3 loop is CAISESGQGARSNQPQHF. The CDR3 coding sequence is TGTGCCATCAGTGAGTCGGGACAGGGGGCGAGGAGCAATCAGCCCCAGCATTTT.

There are many counts of this clonotype. The rearrangement uses TRBV5-6 and TRBJ2-5, with D possibly matching TRBD2 (6 bases). The CDR3 is 17 residues long. Trimming cost V 4 bases and J 1 base, with 20 bases left between them. CDR1 and CDR2 from the germline V gene are SGHDT and YYEEEE. CDR3 in amino acids: CASSLSKISSAQETQYF. In nucleotides, the CDR3 is TGTGCCAGCAGCCTCTCGAAAATCTCTAGCGCCCAAGAGACCCAGTACTTC. The full variable domain, completed using reference TRBV5-6 and TRBJ2-5, is DAGVTQSPTHLIKTRGQQVTLRCSPKSGHDTVSWYQQALGQGPQFIFQYYEEEERQRGNFPDRFSGHQFPNYSSELNVNALLLGDSALYLCASSLSKISSAQETQYFGPGTRLLVL.

This clonotype appeared many times. This chain joins TRBV5-5 and TRBJ2-2, with a tentative D call TRBD2 (5 bases). The CDR3 extends over 16 amino acids. CDR1 SGHKS and CDR2 YYEKEE come from the germline V gene (reference sequence). The ends were cut back, 4 bases at V and 6 bases at J, with 19 bases in the middle. In nucleotides, the CDR3 is TGTGCCAGCAGCGCCCGGGGAGCCGGAGGCCCCGGGGAGCTGTTTTTT. Translation: CASSARGAGGPGELFF.

V usage is TRBV30 and J usage is TRBJ1-2; D perhaps matches TRBD1 (6 bases). V was shortened by 2 bases and J by 11 bases, with 12 bases between the two germline ends. Germline V gives CDR1 GTSNPN, CDR2 SVGIG (reference sequence). The CDR3 totals 11 residues. CDR3 DNA: TGTGCCTGGAGTCTACAGGGCCGATACACCTTC. The encoded protein is CAWSLQGRYTF.

The gene calls are TRBV4-1 and TRBJ2-2; no clear D gene. The CDR3 totals 15 residues. V was clipped by 0 bases and J by 1 base, with 6 bases between them. CDR1 and CDR2 (germline): MGHRA, YSYEKL. CDR3 in DNA: TGCGCCAGCAGCCAAGAGTCAGGGAACACCGGGGAGCTGTTTTTT. This translates into CASSQESGNTGELFF.

At least ten counts were recorded for this clonotype. The CDR3 reads CASSAQTGTSVSYNEQFF. The CDR3 coding sequence is TGTGCCAGCTCAGCCCAGACCGGGACTAGCGTCTCCTACAATGAGCAGTTCTTC. The chain links TRBV18 to TRBJ2-1; TRBD2 aligns across 10 bases. V was pared by 5 bases and J by 0 bases, with 10 bases of the junction left unmatched. Germline V gene lookup returns CDR1 KGHSH and CDR2 LQKENI. This CDR3 has 18 amino acids.

This clonotype was observed a handful of times. The chain employs TRBV7-6 and TRBJ2-5; 8 nucleotides agree with TRBD1. The germline gives CDR1 SGHVS, CDR2 FNYEAQ. This CDR3 spans 15 amino acids. Trimming removed 7 bases from V and 5 bases from J; junction bases left unmatched: 12. CDR3 DNA sequence: TGTGCCAGCACCCTACTTTTCCGGACAGGGGAGACCCAGTACTTC. It encodes CASTLLFRTGETQYF.

This clonotype was recorded many times. V is TRBV7-2 and J is TRBJ2-3, with D unclear. Trimming left V 1 base short and J 5 bases short, with 10 bases between. This CDR3 has 14 residues. Germline V gene sequence: CDR1 SGHTA, CDR2 FQGNSA. DNA for the CDR3: TGTGCCAGCAGCTTAGGAGTGTGGGGAGATACGCAGTATTTT. Translated, it gives CASSLGVWGDTQYF.

CDR3 residues: CASSQDEFRVFSNQPQHF. The CDR3 DNA follows: TGTGCCAGCAGCCAAGATGAATTCAGGGTCTTTAGCAATCAGCCCCAGCATTTT. V and J are TRBV4-2 and TRBJ1-5, with a weak D call TRBD1 (5 bases). Germline CDR1 reads LGHNA; CDR2 reads YNFKEQ. There are 18 residues in the CDR3. Trimming cost V 0 bases and J 0 bases, with 15 bases left between them.

Many counts were recorded for this clonotype. The chain recombines TRBV27 with TRBJ2-1, with D hard to call. Germline V gives CDR1 MNHEY, CDR2 SMNVEV (reference sequence). The V end lost 2 bases, the J end lost 3 bases, and 8 bases lay between the germline ends. The CDR3 has 14 amino acids. The CDR3 spells CASSLMDNYNEQFF. DNA of the CDR3: TGTGCCAGCAGTTTAATGGATAACTACAATGAGCAGTTCTTC.

In this sample, this clonotype turned up a few times. The chain employs TRBV6-2 or TRBV6-3 and TRBJ2-4, with a possible D match to TRBD1 (5 bases). CDR3 size: 15 residues. V shed 10 bases and J shed 0 bases, with 16 bases lying between them. Looked up from germline, CDR1 is MNHEY and CDR2 is SVGEGT. CDR3 nucleotide sequence: TGTGCCACGACAGACCCACCGTTAGCCAAAAACATTCAGTACTTC. Translating gives CATTDPPLAKNIQYF.

This clonotype was detected many times. The chain has TRBV2 and TRBJ2-7; TRBD2 is a possible D gene (5 bases). Germline loops: CDR1 SNHLY, CDR2 FYNNEI. V gave up 6 bases and J gave up 7 bases, with 19 bases separating them. The CDR3 is made up of 14 amino acids. CDR3 region: CASRRRLLAGEQYF. The CDR3 nucleotides are TGTGCCAGCAGACGGAGGCTGTTGGCCGGGGAGCAGTACTTC.

This clonotype was seen at least ten times. The rearrangement links TRBV28 to TRBJ2-3, with D possibly being TRBD2 (6 bases). In germline, CDR1 is MDHEN, CDR2 SYDVKM. CDR3 length equals 13 residues. Trimming took off 5 bases at V and 6 bases at J, with 12 bases between the two ends. CDR3 DNA sequence: TGTGCCAGCAGTAGAAATCTAGCGGATACGCAGTATTTT. This gives the protein CASSRNLADTQYF.

In its sample, this clonotype was seen a few times. The rearrangement links TRBV14 to TRBJ2-2; D not resolved. Germline CDR1 and CDR2: SGHDN and FVKESK. The CDR3 runs to 14 residues. Deletions cut 1 base from V and 7 bases from J, with 10 bases between. CDR3 DNA: TGTGCCAGCAGCCAAGCTTTCTTGCGCGGGGAGCTGTTTTTT. Its protein product is CASSQAFLRGELFF.

This clonotype has at least ten counts. CDR3 bases: TGCAGTGCTAGAGATCCTTGGCGGGAGGACCATGAGCAGTTCTTC. This translates into CSARDPWREDHEQFF. The gene calls are TRBV20-1 and TRBJ2-1; 8 nucleotides align to TRBD2. Germline lookup yields CDR1 DFQATT and CDR2 SNEGSKA (reference sequence). The V gene end was trimmed by 0 bases and the J gene end by 8 bases; junction bases not matched to a gene: 9. The CDR3 has 15 amino acids.

Written as DNA, the CDR3 is TGTGCCTGGAGTGTAGATAGTGAACAGCCCCAGCATTTT. This sequence encodes CAWSVDSEQPQHF. The chain is built from TRBV30 and TRBJ1-5; D is ambiguous. The germline CDR1 and CDR2 sequences are GTSNPN and SVGIG (reference sequence). The V end was cut by 0 bases, the J end by 7 bases, with 10 bases between. This CDR3 contains 13 residues.

The J gene is TRBJ2-3, the V gene TRBV4-1; D call uncertain. Trimming removed 0 bases from V and 2 bases from J, with 9 bases in between. The length of the CDR3 is 15 residues. Germline CDR1 is MGHRA and CDR2 is YSYEKL. As DNA, the CDR3 is TGCGCCAGCAGCCAAGATGGCTACAACACAGATACGCAGTATTTT. As protein: CASSQDGYNTDTQYF.